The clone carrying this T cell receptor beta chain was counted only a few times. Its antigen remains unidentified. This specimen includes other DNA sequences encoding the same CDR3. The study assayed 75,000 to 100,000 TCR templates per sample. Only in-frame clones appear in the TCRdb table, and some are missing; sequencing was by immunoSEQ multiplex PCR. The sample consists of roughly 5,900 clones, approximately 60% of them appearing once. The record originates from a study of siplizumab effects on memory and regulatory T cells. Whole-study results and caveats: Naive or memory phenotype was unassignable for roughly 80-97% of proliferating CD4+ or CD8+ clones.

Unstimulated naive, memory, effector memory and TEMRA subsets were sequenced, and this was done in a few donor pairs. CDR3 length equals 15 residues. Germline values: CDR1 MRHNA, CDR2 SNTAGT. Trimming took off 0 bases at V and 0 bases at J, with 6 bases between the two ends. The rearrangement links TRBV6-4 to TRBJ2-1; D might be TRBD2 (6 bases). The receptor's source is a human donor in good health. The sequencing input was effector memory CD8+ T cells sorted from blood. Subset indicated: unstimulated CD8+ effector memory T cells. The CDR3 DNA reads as TGTGCCAGCAGTGACTCTAGCGGCTCCTACAATGAGCAGTTCTTC. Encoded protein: CASSDSSGSYNEQFF.